The present T cell receptor (beta chain) was sequenced within a study of beta chain features in type 1 diabetes. Study context: Cell yields, gender and age were comparable in patients and healthy donors. Overall study results and limits: Since sequencing was performed on cDNA, cells with high TCR expression could be over-represented. Among patients with Type 1 diabetes, TCRB CDR3s were moderately but significantly shorter in every one of the four CD4+ subsets.

Isolated RNA was reverse transcribed in full, so expressed TCRB transcripts were sequenced. Data came from immunoSEQ multiplex PCR; TCRdb stores just in-frame clones and leaves some out. The data show under 300,000 clones, more than 11% seen once. There are 16 residues in the CDR3. The germline V gene has CDR1 SGHDT and CDR2 YYEEEE. Unmatched junction bases numbered 13, after V lost 3 bases and J lost 5 bases. As regards this clone: What it recognizes is unknown.

Sequencing was performed on naive CD4+ T cells from blood. The chain is built from TRBV5-6 and TRBJ2-5, with 7 bases that match TRBD2. The clonotype originates from a man aged 25 to 40 with type 1 diabetes. The CDR3 bases are TGTGCCAGCAGCTCCCGGGCCCGGGGGGTTTGGGAGACCCAGTACTTC. Amino acids: CASSSRARGVWETQYF.